This T cell receptor beta chain stems from a study of vaccination and CD4 T cells after COVID-19. Study as a whole: With a range of 35 to 161, the median interval from diagnosis to drawing post-COVID samples was around 100 days.

A note on this clonotype: Its antigen is not identified.

The assay that was used to sequence DNA from cultured CD4+ T cells was the Oncomine TCR Beta short-read assay. TCRdb ran MiXCR on the PCR reads and lists one entry per CDR3 protein. The sample lists about 19,000 distinct CDR3 sequences; over 60% were seen once. Treatment of the sample: roughly ten-day PBMC culture with coronavirus spike peptide pools or control peptides (ViraFEST assay). Here the sequenced sample was CD4+ T cells from blood, cultured in vitro, taken after SARS-CoV-2 vaccination. This receptor was identified in a human donor who received a COVID-19 vaccine.

CDR3 DNA: TGTGCCAGCAGATCCTTCCGGTTGGGACAGGGGTCCTCTGGAAACACCATATATTTT. It encodes CASRSFRLGQGSSGNTIYF. V usage is TRBV6-4 and J usage is TRBJ1-3; 10 nucleotides match TRBD1. CDR3 length equals 19 residues. The germline CDR1 and CDR2 sequences are MRHNA and SNTAGT. Trimming at V came to 6 bases and at J to 0 bases, leaving 14 bases not matched to a gene.